The T cell receptor (beta chain) under discussion was sequenced for a study of beta chain features in type 1 diabetes. General study results and limits: Among patients, naive, central memory and Treg TCRB repertoires appeared more similar than among healthy donors. Within each of all four CD4+ subsets, Type 1 diabetes patients had TCRB CDR3s that were moderately but significantly shorter. When cDNA is sequenced, cells with high TCR expression could be over-represented.

Points on this clone: Its antigen is unidentified.

A sort by CD45RO/CCR7/CD25/CD127/CD95/CD27 yielded CD4+ naive, central memory, regulatory and stem cell-like memory cells. Every bit of the isolated RNA underwent reverse transcription, so sequencing read expressed TCRB transcripts. Some clones are missing from TCRdb's copy, which holds only in-frame ones; the method was immunoSEQ multiplex PCR. This table has hundreds of thousands of clones, 30% appearing once. This TCR was recovered from a young man in good health. The sequencing sample was made of naive CD4+ T cells from blood.

Here the CDR3 reads CASRGVSGRSVNEQFF. In DNA, the CDR3 is TGTGCCAGCAGGGGGGTTAGCGGGAGAAGCGTCAATGAGCAGTTCTTC. The chain has TRBV2 and TRBJ2-1, with TRBD2 identical over 9 bases. The CDR3 spans 16 residues. Looked up from germline, CDR1 is SNHLY and CDR2 is FYNNEI. Trimming cost V 6 bases and J 6 bases; bases outside gene matches: 12.